The 9 T cell receptor beta chains given below trace back to one sample, sequenced in a study of T cells in women clearing cervical HPV infection. TCRdb's copy holds only in-frame clones and misses some; the assay was immunoSEQ multiplex PCR. In all, the sample yields about 48,000 clones. Specimen: blood buffy coat. The receptors here all came from a woman between 18 and 69 years old with a cervical HPV16 infection that either progressed to CIN3+ or cleared (not recorded which).

Remarks on this clone: The read falls 3 residues short of the CDR3 end, and the missing part is taken from the germline J gene. This sequence joins TRBV19 and TRBJ2-1; tentatively, D is TRBD2 (6 bases). V shed 8 bases and J shed 8 bases, with 28 bases lying between them. CDR1 and CDR2 from the germline V gene are LNHDA and SQIVND (reference sequence). This CDR3 has 17 residues. The covered CDR3 bases are TGTGCCAGTTCAATAGGTACCGTTCGACTAGTAGGTTATGAG. Translated, it gives CASSIGTVRLVGYE. The CDR3, in full, reads CASSIGTVRLVGYEQFF. The full variable domain, its missing parts supplied by reference TRBV19 and TRBJ2-1, is DGGITQSPKYLFRKEGQNVTLSCEQNLNHDAMYWYRQDPGQGLRLIYYSQIVNDFQKGDIAEGYSVSREKKESFPLTVTSAQKNPTAFYLCASSIGTVRLVGYEQFFGPGTRLTVL.

With regard to this clone: With the read ending 3 residues before the CDR3 end, the germline J gene is used to fill in that end. The rearrangement joins TRBV30 to TRBJ1-5, with D perhaps matching TRBD1 (5 bases). This CDR3 contains 15 residues. Germline V gives CDR1 GTSNPN, CDR2 SVGIG (reference sequence). V was cut by 5 bases and J by 2 bases, with 16 bases left in between. The sequenced part of the CDR3 DNA is TGTGCCTGGGGCCCGGGGGATTATGGCAATCAGCCC. Translated: CAWGPGDYGNQP. The complete CDR3 sequence is CAWGPGDYGNQPQHF.

A note on this clone: The CDR3 end is not reached by the read, which stops 3 residues before it; the germline J gene fills it in. The chain joins TRBV18 to TRBJ2-7, with TRBD2 as a possible D gene (6 bases). The CDR3 length is 14 residues. The germline gives CDR1 KGHSH, CDR2 LQKENI. V lost 6 bases and J lost 4, with 16 bases in between. The CDR3 loop is CASSIGGIRYEQYF. The covered CDR3 bases are TGTGCCAGCTCCATCGGGGGTATTCGGTACGAG.

As concerns this clone: The read falls 3 residues short of the CDR3 end, and the missing part is taken from the germline J gene. This sample also contains other DNA sequences that code for the same CDR3. The chain has TRBV7-8 and TRBJ2-7; TRBD2 is a possible D gene (5 bases). From germline, CDR1 is SGHVS and CDR2 FQNEAQ. Trimming pared 5 bases from V and 5 bases from J, leaving 19 bases between. This CDR3 contains 15 residues. The CDR3 spells CASSPHSRGEHEQYF. The sequenced part of the CDR3 DNA is TGTGCCAGCAGCCCCCACTCTCGGGGAGAGCACGAG.

About this clone itself: Read data end 3 residues before the CDR3 end; the end is taken from the germline J gene. The chain recombines TRBV20-1 with TRBJ1-2, with TRBD1 matching 9 bases. The CDR3 totals 15 residues. The germline V gene has CDR1 DFQATT and CDR2 SNEGSKA (reference sequence). V gave up 6 bases and J gave up 4 bases; unmatched junction bases: 12. The CDR3 here is CSAPGITGQGYGYTF. The sequenced CDR3 bases are TGCAGTGCCCCTGGGATCACGGGACAGGGCTATGGC.

Details on this clone: The DNA ends 3 residues before the CDR3 does, and the rest of the CDR3 is filled in from the germline J gene. The chain joins TRBV5-1 to TRBJ2-7; weak D call: TRBD2 (5 bases). The CDR3 has 13 residues. Trimming shortened V by 0 bases and J by 5 bases, and 9 bases separated the two germline ends. Germline CDR1 is SGHRS and CDR2 is YFSETQ. The CDR3 here is CASSLAPADEQYF. CDR3 DNA, as far as it was read: TGCGCCAGCAGCTTGGCCCCAGCGGACGAG. The whole variable domain, filled in from reference TRBV5-1 and TRBJ2-7, reads KAGVTQTPRYLIKTRGQQVTLSCSPISGHRSVSWYQQTPGQGLQFLFEYFSETQRNKGNFPGRFSGRQFSNSRSEMNVSTLELGDSALYLCASSLAPADEQYFGPGTRLTVT.

Of note for this clone: At one end the junction does not follow the germline gene, possibly because of a read error. The observed sequence ends 3 residues before the CDR3 terminus, with the missing tail filled in from the germline J gene. This sequence joins TRBV4-2 and TRBJ2-5; TRBD2 aligns across 10 bases. In germline, CDR1 is LGHNA, CDR2 YNFKEQ. The CDR3 runs to 17 residues. The CDR3 loop reads CASSPRGLAGVGETQYF. Incomplete CDR3 DNA: TGCGCCAGCAGCCCCAGGGGCCTAGCGGGGGTAGGAGAGACC.

Details on this clone: The CDR3 end is not reached by the read, which stops 3 residues before it; the germline J gene fills it in. The chain recombines TRBV19 with TRBJ2-5; possibly TRBD2 for D (7 bases). There are 14 residues in the CDR3. Trimming left V 11 bases short and J 6 bases short, with 22 bases between. Germline values: CDR1 LNHDA, CDR2 SQIVND (reference sequence). Partial CDR3 DNA: TGTGCCGGGCGGAGGGGGGGTCCTGGGCAGACC. It encodes CAGRRGGPGQT. The full CDR3 reads CAGRRGGPGQTQYF. The full variable domain, completed using reference TRBV19 and TRBJ2-5, is DGGITQSPKYLFRKEGQNVTLSCEQNLNHDAMYWYRQDPGQGLRLIYYSQIVNDFQKGDIAEGYSVSREKKESFPLTVTSAQKNPTAFYLCAGRRGGPGQTQYFGPGTRLLVL.

Note on this clone: The sequence runs out 3 residues before the end of the CDR3; the remainder is reconstructed from the germline J gene. The chain couples TRBV5-1 to TRBJ2-5; 10 bases line up with TRBD1. The CDR3 contains 15 residues. Germline V CDR1 and CDR2: SGHRS, YFSETQ. Trimming at V came to 3 bases and at J to 4 bases, leaving 6 bases not matched to a gene. The sequenced part of the CDR3 DNA is TGCGCCAGCAGCTCCCCGGACAGGGGGGGAGAGACC. Protein product: CASSSPDRGGET. The whole CDR3 reads CASSSPDRGGETQYF. Full variable domain (outside the CDR3, taken from reference TRBV5-1 and TRBJ2-5): KAGVTQTPRYLIKTRGQQVTLSCSPISGHRSVSWYQQTPGQGLQFLFEYFSETQRNKGNFPGRFSGRQFSNSRSEMNVSTLELGDSALYLCASSSPDRGGETQYFGPGTRLLVL.